Presented here are 19 T cell receptor beta chains from one specimen sequenced in a study of blood T cell repertoires in COVID-19. TCRdb keeps only in-frame clones here, not all; method: immunoSEQ multiplex PCR. The sample contains fewer than 200,000 clones, just over 90% of which appear only once. The sample consisted of peripheral blood. These receptors originate from a man between 18 and 35 years old with COVID-19, enrolled during active disease.

This clone was seen only a few times. The rearrangement links TRBV6-5 to TRBJ1-1, with TRBD1 matching over 8 bases. CDR1 is MNHEY and CDR2 is SVGAGI in the germline V gene. CDR3 length: 14 residues. Unmatched junction bases numbered 8, after V lost 8 bases and J lost 3 bases. This CDR3 reads CASSPGGAYTEAFF. The CDR3 DNA is TGTGCCAGCTCCCCAGGGGGCGCGTACACTGAAGCTTTCTTT.

The V call is TRBV11-3, the J call TRBJ2-7; 10 bases agree with TRBD2. This CDR3 contains 14 residues. The V gene's germline CDR1 is SGHNT and CDR2 YENEEA. V gave up 1 base and J gave up 5 bases; unmatched junction bases: 2. CDR3 residues: CASSLGTSGNEQYF. CDR3 nucleotide sequence: TGTGCCAGCAGCTTAGGGACTAGCGGAAACGAGCAGTACTTC. The whole variable domain, remainder taken from reference TRBV11-3 and TRBJ2-7, is EAGVVQSPRYKIIEKKQPVAFWCNPISGHNTLYWYLQNLGQGPELLIRYENEEAVDDSQLPKDRFSAERLKGVDSTLKIQPAELGDSAVYLCASSLGTSGNEQYFGPGTRLTVT.

This clone was seen a few times. Its ends do not fully match the called genes, so a read error is possible. The chain has TRBV10-3 and TRBJ1-4; D call uncertain. This CDR3 comprises 15 residues. Germline V CDR1 and CDR2: ENHRY, SYGVKD. Written as DNA, the CDR3 is TGTGCCATCAGTAGAACGACCCCTGAGAGCGAAAAACTGCTTTTT. Its protein product is CAISRTTPESEKLLF.

This chain joins TRBV6-2 or TRBV6-3 and TRBJ2-1; D is undetermined. Germline V CDR1 and CDR2: MNHEY, SVGEGT. CDR3 length: 14 residues. V lost 7 bases and J 4 bases, leaving 14 bases between the germline ends. This CDR3 is CASTPGKLYNEQFF. The CDR3 coding sequence is TGTGCCAGCACCCCGGGCAAGCTATACAATGAGCAGTTCTTC.

This rearrangement joins TRBV6-5 to TRBJ1-2, with 8 bases that match TRBD1. The CDR3 extends over 15 amino acids. The trim removed 0 bases at V and 4 bases at J, leaving 4 bases unmatched. Germline CDR1 and CDR2: MNHEY and SVGAGI. This CDR3 reads CASSYSQGAPYGYTF. The CDR3 bases are TGTGCCAGCAGTTACTCCCAGGGGGCGCCCTATGGCTACACCTTC.

The rearrangement uses TRBV5-6 and TRBJ2-7, with D maybe TRBD1 (6 bases). The V gene's germline CDR1 is SGHDT and CDR2 YYEEEE. The CDR3 extends over 13 amino acids. Between the trimmed V and J ends, which lost 3 bases and 3 bases, there was a span of 10 bases. Written as DNA, the CDR3 is TGTGCCAGCAGCTCCGGACAGTACTACGAGCAGTACTTC. Translated: CASSSGQYYEQYF.

The chain is built from TRBV29-1 and TRBJ2-7; no reliable D call. The CDR3 loop spans 11 amino acids. The germline gives CDR1 SQVTM, CDR2 ANQGSEA. V gave up 5 bases and J gave up 4 bases, with 9 bases separating them. The CDR3 region is CSVSIAYEQYF. Written as DNA, the CDR3 is TGCAGCGTTTCGATAGCATACGAGCAGTACTTC.

The rearrangement uses TRBV9 and TRBJ1-1, with 7 positions matching TRBD1. Germline CDR1 SGDLS, CDR2 YYNGEE. V shed 0 bases, J shed 5 bases, and the junction held 4 bases outside the gene matches. The CDR3 length is 14 residues. For the CDR3, the DNA is TGTGCCAGCAGCGTAGCGGCAGGGGGTACTGAAGCTTTCTTT. Encoded protein: CASSVAAGGTEAFF.

This sequence joins TRBV19 and TRBJ1-1; a possible D gene is TRBD1 (5 bases). The ends were cut back, 3 bases at V and 1 base at J, with 18 bases in the middle. Germline CDR1 LNHDA, CDR2 SQIVND (reference sequence). CDR3 size: 17 residues. The CDR3 coding sequence is TGTGCCAGTAGTATGTCGCAGGGCAGTGAAAGGAACACTGAAGCTTTCTTT. Its protein product is CASSMSQGSERNTEAFF.

This clone occurred once. The chain links TRBV30 to TRBJ2-7; TRBD1 matches at 10 bases. Germline CDR1 reads GTSNPN; CDR2 reads SVGIG (reference sequence). The CDR3 loop spans 13 amino acids. J lost 6 bases, V lost 2 bases, and 4 bases had no gene match. CDR3 protein: CAWSRGQGSEQYF. CDR3 bases: TGTGCCTGGAGTAGGGGACAGGGGTCCGAGCAGTACTTC.

J is TRBJ2-4 and V is TRBV7-2; tentative D call: TRBD1 (5 bases). V shed 2 bases and J shed 0 bases, with 11 bases lying between them. The CDR3 length is 16 residues. Looked up from germline, CDR1 is SGHTA and CDR2 is FQGNSA. The CDR3 bases are TGTGCCAGCAGCTTACCAGGGATAGGAGCCAAAAACATTCAGTACTTC. Translated, it gives CASSLPGIGAKNIQYF.

CDR3 amino acids: CAAKQGEGVLEQFF. CDR3 coding DNA: TGTGCCGCAAAACAGGGAGAAGGTGTTCTTGAGCAGTTCTTC. V usage is TRBV2 and J usage is TRBJ2-1, with D perhaps matching TRBD1 (6 bases). The germline V gene has CDR1 SNHLY and CDR2 FYNNEI. Trimming pared 11 bases from V and 9 bases from J, leaving 23 bases between. CDR3 size: 14 residues.

This chain links TRBV6-2 or TRBV6-3 with TRBJ1-6; 7 positions agree with TRBD1. The CDR3 is 17 residues long. Per germline, CDR1 MNHEY and CDR2 SVGEGT. V trimming: 5 bases; J trimming: 7 bases; junction bases outside the gene matches: 14. DNA of the CDR3: TGTGCCAGCAGTCTCGCCTACATGACAGGGATGAATTCACCCCTCCACTTT. It yields the protein CASSLAYMTGMNSPLHF.

This clone was seen a handful of times. V and J are TRBV12-3 or TRBV12-4 and TRBJ1-3, with unresolved D. The V end was cut by 5 bases, the J end by 0 bases, with 5 bases between. CDR3 size: 13 residues. CDR3 bases: TGTGCCAGCAGTATCCGCTCTGGAAACACCATATATTTT. Protein sequence: CASSIRSGNTIYF.

This chain links TRBV7-2 with TRBJ2-1; D is unclear. Germline lookup yields CDR1 SGHTA and CDR2 FQGNSA. V lost 2 bases and J lost 6, with 8 bases in between. This CDR3 is built from 13 residues. This CDR3 reads CASSLPPSNEQFF. The CDR3 region has the DNA TGTGCCAGCAGCTTACCTCCTAGCAATGAGCAGTTCTTC.

This chain connects TRBV7-9 to TRBJ2-7, with D tentatively TRBD1 (5 bases). Germline V gene sequence: CDR1 SEHNR, CDR2 FQNEAQ (reference sequence). Trimming took off 4 bases at V and 3 bases at J, with 10 bases between the two ends. The CDR3 sequence is 13 residues long. Here the CDR3 reads CASSWRQNYEQYF. The CDR3 bases are TGTGCCAGCAGCTGGAGACAGAACTACGAGCAGTACTTC.

V gene TRBV28 combines with J gene TRBJ1-2; unclear D gene. Germline V gene lookup returns CDR1 MDHEN and CDR2 SYDVKM. The V end was cut by 3 bases, the J end by 2 bases, with 13 bases between. The CDR3 is made up of 15 amino acids. Written as DNA, the CDR3 is TGTGCCAGCAGTTTCCCCGACAACTTGAACTATGGCTACACCTTC. Protein sequence: CASSFPDNLNYGYTF.

This clone was detected once. The CDR3 DNA follows: TGTGCCAGCAGCCAAGGTCCCGCGTATAGCTCCTACAATGAGCAGTTCTTC. This gives the protein CASSQGPAYSSYNEQFF. The V and J genes are TRBV3-1 (or the pseudogene TRBV3-2) and TRBJ2-1; D ambiguous. The CDR3 has 17 amino acids. Germline assignment: CDR1 LGHDT and CDR2 YNNKEL (reference sequence). Trimming cost V 1 base and J 0 bases, with 13 bases left between them.

The chain uses TRBV4-1 and TRBJ1-5; TRBD1 agrees at 7 bases. Germline CDR1 is MGHRA and CDR2 is YSYEKL. V lost 2 bases to trimming and J lost 4 bases; unmatched junction nucleotides: 8. This CDR3 spans 16 amino acids. The CDR3 nucleotides read TGCGCCAGCAGCCAATCCCGGACAGGCCAAAATCAGCCCCAGCATTTT. Protein product: CASSQSRTGQNQPQHF.